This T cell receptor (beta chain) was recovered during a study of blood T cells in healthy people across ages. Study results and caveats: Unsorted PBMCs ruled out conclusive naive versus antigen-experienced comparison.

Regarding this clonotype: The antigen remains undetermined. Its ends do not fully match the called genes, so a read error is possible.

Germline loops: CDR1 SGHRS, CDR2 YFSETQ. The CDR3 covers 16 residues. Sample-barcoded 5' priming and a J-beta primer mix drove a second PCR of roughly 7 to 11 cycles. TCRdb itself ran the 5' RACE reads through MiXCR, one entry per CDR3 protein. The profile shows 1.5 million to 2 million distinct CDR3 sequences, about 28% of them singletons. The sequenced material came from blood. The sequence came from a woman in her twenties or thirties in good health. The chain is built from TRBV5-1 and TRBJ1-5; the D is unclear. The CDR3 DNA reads TGCTCCAGCAGCCCGCGGGGAGGTGATAGCAATCAGCCCCAGCATTTT. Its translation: CSSSPRGGDSNQPQHF.